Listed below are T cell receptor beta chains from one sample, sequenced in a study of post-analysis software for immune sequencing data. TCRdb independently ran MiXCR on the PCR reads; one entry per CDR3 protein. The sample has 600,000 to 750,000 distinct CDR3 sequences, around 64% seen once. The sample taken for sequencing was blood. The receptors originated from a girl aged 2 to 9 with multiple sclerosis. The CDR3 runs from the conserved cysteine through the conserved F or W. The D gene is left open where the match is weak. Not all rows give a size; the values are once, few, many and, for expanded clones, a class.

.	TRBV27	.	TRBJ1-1	TGTGCCAGCAGTTCGCCGACCGGGGGAGAAGCTTTCTTT	CASSSPTGGEAFF
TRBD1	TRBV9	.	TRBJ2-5	TGTGCCAGCAGCGCCTACGGGACAGTATTAGAGACCCAGTACTTC	CASSAYGTVLETQYF
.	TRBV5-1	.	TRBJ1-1	TGCGCCAGCAGCTTGGTAGATCGGACAGATACGAACACTGAAGCTTTCTTT	CASSLVDRTDTNTEAFF
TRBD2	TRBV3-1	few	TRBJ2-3	TGTGCCAGCACCCCGGGACTAGTCACAGATACGCAGTATTTT	CASTPGLVTDTQYF
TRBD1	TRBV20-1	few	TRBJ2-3	TGCAGTGCTAGGAGGCAGGACAGGGTGGGCACAGATACGCAGTATTTT	CSARRQDRVGTDTQYF
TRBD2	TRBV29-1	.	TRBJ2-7	TGCAGCGTTGAGAGGGCGGGAGATAACTACGAGCAGTACTTC	CSVERAGDNYEQYF
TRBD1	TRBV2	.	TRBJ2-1	TGTGCCAGCAGGGACAGGGGAAGGAATGAGCAGTTCTTC	CASRDRGRNEQFF
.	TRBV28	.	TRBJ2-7	TGTGCCAGCAGTGGACAGAATACTATTTACGAGCAGTACTTC	CASSGQNTIYEQYF
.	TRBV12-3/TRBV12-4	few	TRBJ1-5	TGTGCCAGCAGTTTTCACGTTGGGTCAGGCAATCAGCCCCAGCATTTT	CASSFHVGSGNQPQHF
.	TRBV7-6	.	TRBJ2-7	TGTGCCAGCAGCTTTTCGGGGGAAGCCTACGAGCAGTACTTC	CASSFSGEAYEQYF
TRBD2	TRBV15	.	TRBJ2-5	TGTGCCACCAGCCCTACCACTAGCGAACAAGAGACCCAGTACTTC	CATSPTTSEQETQYF
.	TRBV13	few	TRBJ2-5	TGTGCCAGCACCCTACGAGGGGCGGAGACCCAGTACTTC	CASTLRGAETQYF
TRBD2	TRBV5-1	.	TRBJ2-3	TGCGCCAGCAGTTCAGGGGGCGCTGGACTAGCGGGAGGGCCTATAGATACGCAGTATTTT	CASSSGGAGLAGGPIDTQYF
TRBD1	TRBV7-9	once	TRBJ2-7	TGTGCCAGCAGCTTATATCCCAGGACAGGGGCCTACGAGCAGTACTTC	CASSLYPRTGAYEQYF
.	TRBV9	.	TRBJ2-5	TGTGCCAGCAGCGCCCTGTATGGGGAAAACCAAGAGACCCAGTACTTC	CASSALYGENQETQYF
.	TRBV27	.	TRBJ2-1	TGTGCCAGCAGGCCAGTAGGGGACTACAATGAGCAGTTCTTC	CASRPVGDYNEQFF
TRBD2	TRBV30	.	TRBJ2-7	TGTGCCTGGGAGACTAGCGGTTACGAGCAGTACTTC	CAWETSGYEQYF
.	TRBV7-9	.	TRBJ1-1	TGTGCCAGCAGCTTCAGGAACACTGAAGCTTTCTTT	CASSFRNTEAFF
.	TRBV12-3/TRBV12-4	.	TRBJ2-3	TGTGCCAGCAGTTCTCGCCCGGGACGTCTAGACGTAGACCACCTTGAAAGAGATACGCAGTATTTT	CASSSRPGRLDVDHLERDTQYF
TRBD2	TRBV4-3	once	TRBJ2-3	TGCGCCAGCAGCTCCCAGCAATCTAGCGGTGATATCACAGATACGCAGTATTTT	CASSSQQSSGDITDTQYF
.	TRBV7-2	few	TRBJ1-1	TGTGCCAGCAGCTTTGTAGGGACGGGGAACACTGAAGCTTTCTTT	CASSFVGTGNTEAFF
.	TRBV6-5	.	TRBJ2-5	TGTGCCAGCATGGGGGCGGTCCAAGAGACCCAGTACTTC	CASMGAVQETQYF
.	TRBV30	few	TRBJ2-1	TGTGCCTGGAGTCTCCCCAACAATGAGCAGTTCTTC	CAWSLPNNEQFF
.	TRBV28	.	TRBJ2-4	TGTGCCAGCAGTTTACTCCAGGGATCCAAAAACATTCAGTACTTC	CASSLLQGSKNIQYF
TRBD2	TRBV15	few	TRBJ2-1	TGTGCCACCAGCAGAGTGGGACTAGCTAATGAGCAGTTCTTC	CATSRVGLANEQFF
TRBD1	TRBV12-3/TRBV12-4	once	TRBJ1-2	TGTGCCAGCACCCCCGGACAGGGTAAAGGCTACACCTTC	CASTPGQGKGYTF
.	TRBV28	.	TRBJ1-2	TGTGCCAGCAGCGTGGAACAGGGTCAAAACTATGGCTACACCTTC	CASSVEQGQNYGYTF
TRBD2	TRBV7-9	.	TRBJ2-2	TGTGCCAGCAGCTCCCTAGCGGCAACGAACACCGGGGAGCTGTTTTTT	CASSSLAATNTGELFF
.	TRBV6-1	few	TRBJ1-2	TGTGCCAGCAGTGAACAGGGCTACACCTTC	CASSEQGYTF
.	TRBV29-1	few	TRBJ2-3	TGCAGCGTTGTGGCTAGCACAGATACGCAGTATTTT	CSVVASTDTQYF
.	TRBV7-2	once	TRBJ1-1	TGTGCCAGCAGCTTAGAGTCGGCCGACACTGAAGCTTTCTTT	CASSLESADTEAFF
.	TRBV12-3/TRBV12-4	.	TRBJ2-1	TGTGCCAGCAGTTTAGATCGACAGAGCTACAATGAGCAGTTCTTC	CASSLDRQSYNEQFF
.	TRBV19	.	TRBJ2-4	TGTGCCAGTAGTATGTTCGGGGAGGCCAAAAACATTCAGTACTTC	CASSMFGEAKNIQYF
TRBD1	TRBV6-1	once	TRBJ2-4	TGTGCCAGCAGTCGGGACAGGCCCAAAAACATTCAGTACTTC	CASSRDRPKNIQYF
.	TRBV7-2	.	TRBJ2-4	TGTGCCAGCAGCTGGGTGATCGAGGGGATCATTCAGTACTTC	CASSWVIEGIIQYF
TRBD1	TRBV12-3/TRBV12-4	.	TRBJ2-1	TGTGCCAGCAGTAGACAGGGGGAAGGGTACAATGAGCAGTTCTTC	CASSRQGEGYNEQFF
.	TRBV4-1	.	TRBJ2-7	TGCGCCAGCAGCCAAGAAGGGTCCGTTTCCTACGAGCAGTACTTC	CASSQEGSVSYEQYF
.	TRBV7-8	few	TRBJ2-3	TGTGCCAGCAGCTTACGGGGCTTGGGCGATACGCAGTATTTT	CASSLRGLGDTQYF
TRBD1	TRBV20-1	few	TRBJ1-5	TGCAGTGCTAGATCGGACAGGGCTAATCAGCCCCAGCATTTT	CSARSDRANQPQHF
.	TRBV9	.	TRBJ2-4	TGTGCCAGCAGCCCAAATAGGGGGGAGCAGTACTTC	CASSPNRGEQYF
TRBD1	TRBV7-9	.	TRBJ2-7	TGTGCCAGCAGCTGGACAGGGGATGAGCAGTACTTC	CASSWTGDEQYF
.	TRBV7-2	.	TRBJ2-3	TGTGCCAGCAGCTTAGACTATACGCAGTATTTT	CASSLDYTQYF
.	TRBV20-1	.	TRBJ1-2	TGCAGTGCTAGAAGGTCGGGGGCCGACCTTTATGGCTACACCTTC	CSARRSGADLYGYTF
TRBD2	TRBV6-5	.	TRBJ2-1	TGTGCCAGCACCTACTCTTCGGGACTAGCGGGGGTTGAGCAGTTCTTC	CASTYSSGLAGVEQFF